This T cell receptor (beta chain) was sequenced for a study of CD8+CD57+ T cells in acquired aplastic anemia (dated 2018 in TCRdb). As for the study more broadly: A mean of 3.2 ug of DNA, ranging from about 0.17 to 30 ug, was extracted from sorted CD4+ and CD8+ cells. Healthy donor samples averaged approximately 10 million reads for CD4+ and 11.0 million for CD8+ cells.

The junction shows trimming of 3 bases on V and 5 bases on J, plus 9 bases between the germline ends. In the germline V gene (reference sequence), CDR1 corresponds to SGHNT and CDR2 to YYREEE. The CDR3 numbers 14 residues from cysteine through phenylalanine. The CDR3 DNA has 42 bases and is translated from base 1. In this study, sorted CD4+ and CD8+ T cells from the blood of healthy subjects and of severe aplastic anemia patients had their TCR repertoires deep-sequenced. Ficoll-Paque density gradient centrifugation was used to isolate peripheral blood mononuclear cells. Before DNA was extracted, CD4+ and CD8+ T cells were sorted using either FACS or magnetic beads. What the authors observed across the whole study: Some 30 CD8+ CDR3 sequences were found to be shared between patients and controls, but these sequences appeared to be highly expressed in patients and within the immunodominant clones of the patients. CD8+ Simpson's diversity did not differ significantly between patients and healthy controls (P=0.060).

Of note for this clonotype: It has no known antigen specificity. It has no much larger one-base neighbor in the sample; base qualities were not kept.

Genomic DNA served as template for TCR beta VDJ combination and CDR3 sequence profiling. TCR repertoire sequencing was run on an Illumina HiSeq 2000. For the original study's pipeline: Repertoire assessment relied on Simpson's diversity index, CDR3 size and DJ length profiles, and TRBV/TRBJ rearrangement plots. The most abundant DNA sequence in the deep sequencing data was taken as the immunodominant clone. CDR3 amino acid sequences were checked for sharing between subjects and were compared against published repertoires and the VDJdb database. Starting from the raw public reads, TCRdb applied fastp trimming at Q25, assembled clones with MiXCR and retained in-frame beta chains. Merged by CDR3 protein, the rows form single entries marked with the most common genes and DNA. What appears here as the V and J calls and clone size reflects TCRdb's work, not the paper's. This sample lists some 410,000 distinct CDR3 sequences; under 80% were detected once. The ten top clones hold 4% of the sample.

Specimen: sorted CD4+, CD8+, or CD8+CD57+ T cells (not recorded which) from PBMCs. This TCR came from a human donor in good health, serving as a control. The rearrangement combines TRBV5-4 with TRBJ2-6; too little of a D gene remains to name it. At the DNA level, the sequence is TGTGCCAGCAGCTCTGGTTGGAGGGCCAACGTCCTGACTTTC. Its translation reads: CASSSGWRANVLTF.